This T cell receptor beta chain is drawn from a study of blood T cell repertoires in COVID-19. Study context: Acute and convalescent COVID-19 samples came from the United States, Italy and Spain. T cells, B-cell-depleted T cells, or PBMCs provided the cDNA or gDNA that served as material.

Original processing notes: Reference gene primer amplification in the assay estimated nucleated cell counts. Assay: immunoSEQ multiplex PCR; the TCRdb copy retains only in-frame clones and omits some. V and J calls and clone size are those listed in that table; D and trimming were worked out from the DNA. This sample yields about 140,000 clones, of which 65% to 80% are seen a single time; less than 2% belongs to the top ten. The CDR3 runs 16 residues. Germline values: CDR1 KGHSH, CDR2 LQKENI. Germline trimming cut 3 bases from V and 3 bases from J; bases unmatched to any gene: 8. The sequence was obtained from a woman aged 55-69 years with acute or convalescent COVID-19. The gene calls are TRBV18 and TRBJ2-1; 7 bases match TRBD1. Material: peripheral blood. Here the CDR3 reads CASSPAGTEHYNEQFF. The CDR3 nucleotides are TGTGCCAGCTCACCCGCCGGGACAGAACACTACAATGAGCAGTTCTTC.